This TCR beta chain was found in a study of blood T cell repertoires in COVID-19. Study background: There were acute and convalescent COVID-19 samples, and they came from the United States, Italy and Spain.

Libraries were prepared by immunoSEQ multiplex PCR; TCRdb keeps only in-frame clonotypes and omits some of them. The repertoire has roughly 230,000 clones, 80% to 85% of them found once; the top ten carry roughly 3.6%. Between the trimmed V and J ends, which lost 5 bases and 1 base, there was a span of 12 bases. CDR1 MNHEY and CDR2 SVGAGI come from the germline V gene. The CDR3 is 14 amino acids. The clonotype originates from a man in his forties or fifties who had recovered from COVID-19. Sequenced material: PBMCs or T cells enriched from blood (not recorded which). The J gene is TRBJ2-7, the V gene TRBV6-5; the D is unclear. CDR3: CASSLTVVSYEQYF. CDR3 nucleotides: TGTGCCAGCAGTCTAACGGTAGTATCCTACGAGCAGTACTTC.